The next 24 T cell receptor beta chains were all read from a single sample in a study of blood T cell repertoires in COVID-19. Sequencing used immunoSEQ multiplex PCR; TCRdb keeps in-frame clones, though not all of them. The data contain around 13,000 clones, roughly 76% of them seen just once; the ten biggest clones take up about 30%. The sequencing input was peripheral blood. The receptors were sampled from a human donor in a cohort sampled during active COVID-19.

This rearrangement joins TRBV29-1 to TRBJ1-1; 7 bases are shared with TRBD1. Germline V gene data show CDR1 as SQVTM and CDR2 as ANQGSEA. This CDR3 has 12 amino acids. V gave up 6 bases and J gave up 7 bases; unmatched junction bases: 8. CDR3 DNA sequence: TGCAGCGTCGCAAGGGACAGCCTTGAAGCTTTCTTT. This translates into CSVARDSLEAFF.

Comment on this clone: Its ends do not fully match the called genes, so a read error is possible. V and J are TRBV2 and TRBJ1-1; the D is unclear. Looked up from germline, CDR1 is SNHLY and CDR2 is FYNNEI. The CDR3 has 11 amino acids. The CDR3 reads CASNLGWPLDF. The CDR3, as DNA: TGTGCCAGCAACCTCGGGTGGCCTCTGGACTTT. The full variable domain, its missing parts supplied by reference TRBV2 and TRBJ1-1, is EPEVTQTPSHQVTQMGQEVILRCVPISNHLYFYWYRQILGQKVEFLVSFYNNEISEKSEIFDDQFSVERPDGSNFTLKIRSTKLEDSAMYFCASNLGWPLDFGQGTRLTVV.

The J gene is TRBJ2-5, the V gene TRBV5-5, with 10 bases fitting TRBD2. CDR3 size: 20 residues. The germline CDR1 and CDR2 sequences are SGHKS and YYEKEE (reference sequence). J lost 3 bases, V lost 3 bases, and 20 bases had no gene match. CDR3 residues: CASSSRLGSGGATQKETQYF. The CDR3 DNA reads as TGTGCCAGCAGCTCCCGGCTTGGGAGCGGGGGGGCTACTCAAAAAGAGACCCAGTACTTC.

The V gene is TRBV5-6, the J gene TRBJ1-2; no firm D call. The germline CDR1 and CDR2 sequences are SGHDT and YYEEEE. V lost 1 base to trimming and J lost 2 bases, with 9 bases between them. This CDR3 has 14 amino acids. As DNA, the CDR3 is TGTGCCAGCAGCTTGTATGCACTCAACTATGGCTACACCTTC. Amino acids: CASSLYALNYGYTF.

The V gene is TRBV6-4, the J gene TRBJ1-1; D not certain. V lost 4 bases, J lost 4 bases, and 13 bases lay in between. Germline V lookup: CDR1 MRHNA, CDR2 SNTAGT. The CDR3 has 14 residues. The CDR3 nucleotides are TGTGCCAGCAGTGCGGGAGGTATTAGCACTGAAGCTTTCTTT. Its translation: CASSAGGISTEAFF.

The chain employs TRBV12-5 and TRBJ2-3, with 8 bases identical to TRBD1. J lost 2 bases, V lost 5 bases, and 9 bases had no gene match. Germline V gene sequence: CDR1 LGHNT, CDR2 FRNRAP. The CDR3 has 16 residues. The CDR3 nucleotides read TGTGCTAGTGGTCCCGGGACAGGTGGGGTCACAGATACGCAGTATTTT. Residues: CASGPGTGGVTDTQYF.

The chain employs TRBV12-3 or TRBV12-4 and TRBJ2-5; a possible D gene is TRBD1 (6 bases). Trimming removed 6 bases from V and 5 bases from J, with 10 bases in between. This CDR3 has 12 residues. This CDR3 is CASRQGLETQYF. DNA for the CDR3: TGTGCCAGCAGACAGGGATTGGAGACCCAGTACTTC.

The V gene is TRBV5-1, the J gene TRBJ1-1; no clear D gene. V was clipped by 4 bases and J by 0 bases, with 7 bases between them. Per the germline V gene, CDR1 is SGHRS and CDR2 is YFSETQ. This CDR3 spans 13 amino acids. CDR3: CASSPAVNTEAFF. The DNA for the CDR3 is TGCGCCAGCAGCCCCGCGGTGAACACTGAAGCTTTCTTT.

The chain carries TRBV18 and TRBJ2-6; D not certain. Germline loops: CDR1 KGHSH, CDR2 LQKENI. The CDR3 runs 14 residues. The V end was cut by 5 bases, the J end by 1 base, with 6 bases between. The CDR3: CASSVTSGANVLTF. Written as DNA, the CDR3 is TGTGCCAGCTCAGTTACTTCTGGGGCCAACGTCCTGACTTTC.

CDR3 sequence (DNA): TGTGCCAGCTCACCACAGGGGGGGAACTATGGCTACACCTTC. Translation gives CASSPQGGNYGYTF. The V and J genes are TRBV18 and TRBJ1-2, with D possibly TRBD1 on 6 matching bases. Germline V gene lookup returns CDR1 KGHSH and CDR2 LQKENI. V was trimmed by 1 base and J by 2 bases, leaving 8 bases between them. CDR3 size: 14 residues.

This chain uses TRBV15 with TRBJ2-5, with 13 bases fitting TRBD2. The CDR3 has 18 amino acids. Germline lookup yields CDR1 LNHNV and CDR2 YYDKDF (reference sequence). The ends lost 1 base at V and 2 bases at J; junction bases unmatched: 7. The DNA of the CDR3 is TGTGCCACCAGCAGAGGCCTACGGACTAGCGGGGGACAAGAGACCCAGTACTTC. Translated, it gives CATSRGLRTSGGQETQYF. Drawing the rest from reference TRBV15 and TRBJ2-5, the complete variable domain is DAMVIQNPRYQVTQFGKPVTLSCSQTLNHNVMYWYQQKSSQAPKLLFHYYDKDFNNEADTPDNFQSRRPNTSFCFLDIRSPGLGDTAMYLCATSRGLRTSGGQETQYFGPGTRLLVL.

V usage is TRBV4-3 and J usage is TRBJ2-7; the D gene is possibly TRBD1 (6 bases). CDR1 and CDR2 from the germline V gene are LGHNA and YSLEER. The CDR3 is 15 residues long. Trimming removed 0 bases at V and 2 bases at J, with 11 bases between. In DNA, the CDR3 is TGCGCCAGCAGCCAAGATCCAGGGGTCACCTACGAGCAGTACTTC. Amino acid sequence: CASSQDPGVTYEQYF.

This chain links TRBV7-3 with TRBJ2-1, with 11 bases aligning to TRBD2. The length of the CDR3 is 15 residues. Germline V gives CDR1 SGHTA, CDR2 FQGTGA. V was pared by 6 bases and J by 7 bases, with 8 bases of the junction left unmatched. In DNA, the CDR3 is TGTGCCAGCAGTGGACTAGCGGGCTTCGGGAATGAGCAGTTCTTC. Translated, it gives CASSGLAGFGNEQFF.

Note on this clone: The sample contains more than one DNA sequence encoding this CDR3. The chain couples TRBV3-1 (or the pseudogene TRBV3-2) to TRBJ1-1; D not certain. The CDR3 consists of 18 residues. Trimming left V 4 bases short and J 4 bases short, with 25 bases between. Germline loops: CDR1 LGHDT, CDR2 YNNKEL (reference sequence). The CDR3 nucleotides are TGTGCCAGCAGCCCCCCCCGTGGTGGGGAGCCCGGAGGCACTGAAGCTTTCTTT. Encoded protein: CASSPPRGGEPGGTEAFF.

The J gene is TRBJ2-7, the V gene TRBV30; 7 nucleotides agree with TRBD2. Germline-derived CDR1 and CDR2 are GTSNPN and SVGIG (reference sequence). V dropped 3 bases and J dropped 0; count of bases not matched to a gene: 2. The CDR3 runs to 13 residues. The CDR3, as DNA: TGTGCCTGGAGAGGGGACTACTCCTACGAGCAGTACTTC. This sequence encodes CAWRGDYSYEQYF.

This clone was seen a single time. J is TRBJ1-6 and V is TRBV5-6; perhaps TRBD1 as D (5 bases). Between the trimmed V and J ends, which lost 4 bases and 4 bases, there was a span of 12 bases. This CDR3 has 15 amino acids. The V gene's germline CDR1 is SGHDT and CDR2 YYEEEE. The DNA for the CDR3 is TGTGCCAGCAGCCCCCAGGCAGGGTATAATTCACCCCTCCACTTT. It is translated as CASSPQAGYNSPLHF.

This clone was counted between two and nine times. J is TRBJ2-5 and V is TRBV7-2, with 11 bases fitting TRBD1. J gave up 2 bases and V 2 bases, and 7 bases lay outside the gene matches. CDR1 and CDR2 from the germline V gene are SGHTA and FQGNSA. The CDR3 totals 17 residues. CDR3 amino acids: CASSLQDRGRWQETQYF. In DNA form, the CDR3 reads TGTGCCAGCAGCTTACAGGACAGGGGGCGATGGCAAGAGACCCAGTACTTC.

The rearrangement links TRBV28 to TRBJ1-6; D is uncertain. V lost 3 bases, J lost 7 bases, and 7 bases lay in between. CDR1 is MDHEN, CDR2 SYDVKM, per germline. There are 13 residues in the CDR3. The CDR3 loop is CASSFSRNSPLHF. CDR3 sequence (DNA): TGTGCCAGCAGTTTCTCGAGGAATTCACCCCTCCACTTT.

By proportion, this clone is medium-sized (0.01 to 0.1%). The chain combines TRBV11-2 with TRBJ2-5; possible D gene TRBD1, 6 bases. Looked up from germline, CDR1 is SGHAT and CDR2 is FQNNGV. This CDR3 is built from 16 residues. The V and J ends lost 4 bases and 1 base respectively, with 16 bases between them. The CDR3 DNA is TGTGCCAGCAGCTCTCGGGACACCGAAATCCAAGAGACCCAGTACTTC. The encoded protein is CASSSRDTEIQETQYF. Filled out from reference TRBV11-2 and TRBJ2-5, the complete variable domain reads EAGVAQSPRYKIIEKRQSVAFWCNPISGHATLYWYQQILGQGPKLLIQFQNNGVVDDSQLPKDRFSAERLKGVDSTLKIQPAKLEDSAVYLCASSSRDTEIQETQYFGPGTRLLVL.

This clone has only a few counts. This chain links TRBV5-1 with TRBJ1-1; D is ambiguous. The germline gives CDR1 SGHRS, CDR2 YFSETQ. This CDR3 has 16 amino acids. Trimming shortened V by 0 bases and J by 0 bases, and 12 bases separated the two germline ends. As DNA, the CDR3 is TGCGCCAGCAGCTTGGCCAGAAACCTCCTGAACACTGAAGCTTTCTTT. As protein: CASSLARNLLNTEAFF.

The V call is TRBV19, the J call TRBJ2-4, with unresolved D. Germline assignment: CDR1 LNHDA and CDR2 SQIVND (reference sequence). Between the trimmed V and J ends, which lost 6 bases and 0 bases, there was a span of 12 bases. The CDR3 is 15 residues long. The CDR3 sequence is CASSPWASAKNIQYF. The DNA for the CDR3 is TGTGCCAGTAGCCCCTGGGCATCAGCCAAAAACATTCAGTACTTC.

The chain joins TRBV28 to TRBJ2-7; TRBD2 matches 13 bases. The CDR3 has 17 residues. CDR1 and CDR2 (germline): MDHEN, SYDVKM. V was clipped by 2 bases and J by 6 bases; unmatched bases: 10. The CDR3 sequence is CASSLRVLGLAGVEQYF. The CDR3 coding sequence is TGTGCCAGCAGTTTAAGGGTCTTAGGACTAGCGGGAGTCGAGCAGTACTTC.

The chain employs TRBV28 and TRBJ2-3, with 8 bases identical to TRBD2. The germline V gene encodes CDR1 MDHEN and CDR2 SYDVKM. The CDR3 extends over 12 amino acids. V dropped 6 bases and J dropped 6; count of bases not matched to a gene: 2. CDR3 in amino acids: CASSTGGDTQYF. The CDR3 DNA is TGTGCCAGCAGCACGGGGGGGGATACGCAGTATTTT.

The chain links TRBV6-4 to TRBJ1-6, with 9 bases lining up with TRBD1. This CDR3 contains 16 residues. After removal of 6 bases from V and 5 bases from J, the junction contained 8 bases not matched to a gene. The V gene's germline CDR1 is MRHNA and CDR2 SNTAGT. Here the CDR3 reads CASSATGGLNNSPLHF. The CDR3 region has the DNA TGTGCCAGCAGCGCCACAGGGGGCCTCAATAATTCACCCCTCCACTTT.